The 25 T cell receptor beta chains reported below all come from one sample, sequenced in a study of blood T cell repertoires in COVID-19. Assay: immunoSEQ multiplex PCR; the TCRdb copy retains only in-frame clones and omits some. The repertoire holds tens of thousands of clones, with 84% as singletons. What was sequenced was peripheral blood. All receptors derive from a man aged 70-80 years with acute or convalescent COVID-19.

This clone was picked up one time. This chain joins TRBV14 and TRBJ1-6; 8 bases agree with TRBD1. The length of the CDR3 is 16 residues. The trim removed 1 base at V and 8 bases at J, leaving 7 bases unmatched. Germline-derived CDR1 and CDR2 are SGHDN and FVKESK. The CDR3, as DNA: TGTGCCAGCAGCCAAGTCAGGGGGCGATTCGATTCACCCCTCCACTTT. Translated: CASSQVRGRFDSPLHF.

The chain has TRBV7-8 and TRBJ2-2; D assignment may be TRBD1 or TRBD2 (5 bases each). CDR1 and CDR2 (germline): SGHVS, FQNEAQ. V gave up 5 bases and J gave up 5 bases, with 18 bases separating them. The CDR3 is 16 amino acids. This CDR3 is CASSGDSGISTGELFF. CDR3 DNA: TGTGCCAGCAGCGGAGACAGCGGAATTTCAACCGGGGAGCTGTTTTTT.

The chain links TRBV28 to TRBJ2-1, with a possible D match to TRBD2 (6 bases). V dropped 3 bases and J dropped 5 bases, with 14 bases sitting between them. Germline loops: CDR1 MDHEN, CDR2 SYDVKM. The CDR3 consists of 15 residues. CDR3 in amino acids: CASSFEWEEDNEQFF. As DNA, the CDR3 is TGTGCCAGCAGTTTCGAGTGGGAGGAGGACAATGAGCAGTTCTTC.

J is TRBJ2-1 and V is TRBV3-1 (or the pseudogene TRBV3-2), with D hard to call. The CDR3 is made up of 14 amino acids. Trimming took off 2 bases at V and 4 bases at J, with 9 bases between the two ends. Germline-derived CDR1 and CDR2 are LGHDT and YNNKEL (reference sequence). The CDR3 sequence is CASSQNDNYNEQFF. CDR3 DNA: TGTGCCAGCAGCCAAAACGACAATTACAATGAGCAGTTCTTC.

This sequence joins TRBV5-1 and TRBJ2-3, with TRBD2 identical over 8 bases. V was pared by 4 bases and J by 5 bases, with 9 bases of the junction left unmatched. The germline CDR1 and CDR2 sequences are SGHRS and YFSETQ. This CDR3 comprises 15 residues. In DNA form, the CDR3 reads TGCGCCAGCAGCCCCGGGACTAGGAGTCGAGATACGCAGTATTTT. Its translation: CASSPGTRSRDTQYF.

The gene calls are TRBV18 and TRBJ2-1; 9 nucleotides match TRBD2. V lost 2 bases to trimming and J lost 15 bases; unmatched junction nucleotides: 14. The CDR3 is made up of 15 amino acids. Looked up from germline, CDR1 is KGHSH and CDR2 is LQKENI. The CDR3 protein is CASSPSVGSGGNTFF. The CDR3 bases are TGTGCCAGCTCACCATCCGTGGGTAGCGGGGGCAATACGTTCTTC.

This chain connects TRBV7-3 to TRBJ2-1, with 13 positions matching TRBD2. Germline trimming cut 8 bases from V and 9 bases from J; bases unmatched to any gene: 7. CDR3 length equals 14 residues. Germline V gives CDR1 SGHTA, CDR2 FQGTGA. The CDR3 loop reads CASSRGLAGVEQFF. DNA of the CDR3: TGTGCCAGCTCGCGAGGACTAGCGGGAGTTGAGCAGTTCTTC.

The rearrangement links TRBV6-5 to TRBJ2-7, with a tentative D call TRBD2 (5 bases). This CDR3 is 14 amino acids long. Germline values: CDR1 MNHEY, CDR2 SVGAGI. The V gene lost 3 bases and the J gene lost 0 bases, with 9 bases spanning the gap. The CDR3 sequence: CASSYRESSYEQYF. The CDR3 nucleotides read TGTGCCAGCAGTTATCGGGAAAGCTCCTACGAGCAGTACTTC.

CDR3 sequence (DNA): TGTGCCAGCTCACCGGGCCCACTAGCGGGGGCCCGCACCGGGGAGCTGTTTTTT. It translates to CASSPGPLAGARTGELFF. J is TRBJ2-2 and V is TRBV18; 11 bases are shared with TRBD2. The CDR3 has 18 amino acids. J was trimmed by 4 bases and V by 3 bases; bases with no gene match: 10. CDR1 KGHSH and CDR2 LQKENI come from the germline V gene.

The CDR3 spells CASSKGTGRQETQYF. CDR3 DNA sequence: TGTGCCAGTAGCAAAGGGACAGGGCGGCAGGAGACCCAGTACTTC. This chain uses TRBV19 with TRBJ2-5, with 9 bases identical to TRBD1. The J segment lost 5 bases and the V segment lost 6 bases, leaving 10 bases of the junction unmatched. The CDR3 is 15 amino acids. Germline values: CDR1 LNHDA, CDR2 SQIVND (reference sequence).

The CDR3 spells CATSDPSVETQYF. As DNA, the CDR3 is TGTGCCACCAGTGACCCTAGCGTAGAGACCCAGTACTTC. The V gene is TRBV24-1, the J gene TRBJ2-5, with D perhaps TRBD2 (6 bases). Looked up from germline, CDR1 is KGHDR and CDR2 is SFDVKD. Trimming removed 4 bases at V and 4 bases at J, with 9 bases between. CDR3 length equals 13 residues.

J is TRBJ2-5 and V is TRBV6-5, with a weak D call TRBD1 (5 bases). The V end was cut by 2 bases, the J end by 7 bases, with 11 bases between. CDR1 and CDR2 from the germline V gene are MNHEY and SVGAGI. CDR3 length equals 13 residues. CDR3 sequence reads: CASSYQGWGTQYF. DNA of the CDR3: TGTGCCAGCAGTTACCAGGGCTGGGGGACCCAGTACTTC.

A few counts support this clone. The gene calls are TRBV5-4 and TRBJ2-5; the D gene is possibly TRBD1 (6 bases). With 3 bases removed from V and 1 base from J, the gap between germline ends came to 10 bases. The germline V gene encodes CDR1 SGHNT and CDR2 YYREEE (reference sequence). This CDR3 contains 14 residues. The CDR3 DNA sequence: TGTGCCAGCAGCTCCAAACAGGGCCAAGAGACCCAGTACTTC. Its translation is CASSSKQGQETQYF.

The chain employs TRBV30 and TRBJ2-1; TRBD2 aligns across 15 bases. The CDR3 consists of 18 residues. Trimming took 0 bases from V and 10 from J; bases not matched to a gene: 13. CDR1 and CDR2 from the germline V gene are GTSNPN and SVGIG (reference sequence). The CDR3 DNA reads as TGTGCCTGGAGTGTACGGGGAATCCGGACTAGCGGGAGGGGGGAGCAGTTCTTC. This gives the protein CAWSVRGIRTSGRGEQFF. Based on the CDR3 plus reference TRBV30 and TRBJ2-1, the full variable domain is SQTIHQWPATLVQPVGSPLSLECTVEGTSNPNLYWYRQAAGRGLQLLFYSVGIGQISSEVPQNLSASRPQDRQFILSSKKLLLSDSGFYLCAWSVRGIRTSGRGEQFFGPGTRLTVL.

This sequence joins TRBV12-3 or TRBV12-4 and TRBJ1-5, with TRBD1 as a possible D gene (6 bases). CDR3 length: 13 residues. The V gene lost 6 bases and the J gene lost 1 base, with 7 bases spanning the gap. The CDR3 nucleotides are TGTGCCAGCAGCGGACAGAGCAATCAGCCCCAGCATTTT. This gives the protein CASSGQSNQPQHF.

The CDR3: CAISEWDTPQETQYF. In DNA form, the CDR3 reads TGTGCCATCAGTGAGTGGGACACACCTCAGGAGACCCAGTACTTC. The chain recombines TRBV10-3 with TRBJ2-5; a weak D match, TRBD1 (6 bases). The CDR3 runs 15 residues. Germline-derived CDR1 and CDR2 are ENHRY and SYGVKD. The germline V and J ends were trimmed by 1 base and 5 bases, with 14 bases remaining between them.

This sequence joins TRBV10-3 and TRBJ2-1; 9 bases align to TRBD1. The germline V gene encodes CDR1 ENHRY and CDR2 SYGVKD. The V and J ends lost 6 bases and 4 bases, in that order; junction bases with no gene match: 13. The CDR3 totals 17 residues. In nucleotides, the CDR3 is TGTGCCATCAGCGGACCGACCGGGACAGGGAAATACAATGAGCAGTTCTTC. It codes for CAISGPTGTGKYNEQFF.

The rearrangement links TRBV6-6 to TRBJ2-6, with D maybe TRBD1 (6 bases). V gave up 4 bases and J gave up 2 bases, with 12 bases separating them. This CDR3 region has 16 residues. Germline loops: CDR1 MNHNY, CDR2 SVGAGI (reference sequence). CDR3 residues: CASSSRRGTGANVLTF. The CDR3 DNA is TGTGCCAGCAGTTCACGAAGGGGGACTGGGGCCAACGTCCTGACTTTC.

The chain has TRBV12-5 and TRBJ2-7; D is possibly TRBD1 (6 bases). V was pared by 7 bases and J by 10 bases, with 14 bases between. The CDR3 consists of 11 residues. Germline CDR1 is LGHNT and CDR2 is FRNRAP. This chain's CDR3 is CASAQVQGQYF. In DNA form, the CDR3 reads TGTGCTAGTGCCCAGGTACAGGGACAGTACTTC.

This clone has only a few counts. The chain employs TRBV7-9 and TRBJ2-5; D might be TRBD2 (5 bases). This CDR3 has 16 residues. The V gene's germline CDR1 is SEHNR and CDR2 FQNEAQ (reference sequence). Trimming stripped 1 base from V and 4 bases from J, with 16 bases between. In nucleotides, the CDR3 is TGTGCCAGCAGCTTAGGCGGGCTCCCTGGCGGAGAGACCCAGTACTTC. Its translation is CASSLGGLPGGETQYF.

The table lists this clone with a few counts. The chain uses TRBV4-1 and TRBJ1-3, with 7 bases aligning to TRBD1. This CDR3 is built from 14 residues. Germline V gives CDR1 MGHRA, CDR2 YSYEKL. V shed 4 bases, J shed 2 bases, and the junction held 2 bases outside the gene matches. CDR3 bases: TGCGCCAGCAGCCGAACAGGGGCTGGAAACACCATATATTTT. As protein: CASSRTGAGNTIYF.

This clone was counted at least ten times. The CDR3 is CASSPGQAVEAFF. The CDR3 DNA reads TGTGCCAGCAGCCCGGGACAGGCGGTTGAAGCTTTCTTT. The chain combines TRBV5-4 with TRBJ1-1; the match to TRBD1 covers 8 bases. The V gene end was trimmed by 4 bases and the J gene end by 7 bases; junction bases not matched to a gene: 6. CDR3 size: 13 residues. Germline lookup yields CDR1 SGHNT and CDR2 YYREEE (reference sequence).

The V and J genes are TRBV19 and TRBJ1-2; 7 bases are shared with TRBD1. CDR3 length: 14 residues. V dropped 4 bases and J dropped 4; count of bases not matched to a gene: 6. Germline CDR1 is LNHDA and CDR2 is SQIVND (reference sequence). The CDR3 loop is CASSRTTGIYGYTF. CDR3 nucleotide sequence: TGTGCCAGTAGTAGGACGACAGGGATCTATGGCTACACCTTC.

The chain uses TRBV24-1 and TRBJ2-2, with 7 bases lining up with TRBD1. This CDR3 region has 14 residues. Losses at the gene ends were 7 bases for V and 6 bases for J; bases not matched to a gene: 7. Germline assignment: CDR1 KGHDR and CDR2 SFDVKD. In DNA, the CDR3 is TGTGCCACCAGCAAACAGGGGTTGCCCGGGGAGCTGTTTTTT. Amino acids: CATSKQGLPGELFF.

This chain uses TRBV3-1 (or the pseudogene TRBV3-2) with TRBJ1-5, with 9 bases fitting TRBD1. Trimming removed 4 bases from V and 5 bases from J; junction bases left unmatched: 3. The CDR3 spans 14 residues. Germline CDR1 reads LGHDT; CDR2 reads YNNKEL (reference sequence). The CDR3 reads CASSLDRGDQPQHF. CDR3 nucleotide sequence: TGTGCCAGCAGCCTGGACAGGGGAGATCAGCCCCAGCATTTT.